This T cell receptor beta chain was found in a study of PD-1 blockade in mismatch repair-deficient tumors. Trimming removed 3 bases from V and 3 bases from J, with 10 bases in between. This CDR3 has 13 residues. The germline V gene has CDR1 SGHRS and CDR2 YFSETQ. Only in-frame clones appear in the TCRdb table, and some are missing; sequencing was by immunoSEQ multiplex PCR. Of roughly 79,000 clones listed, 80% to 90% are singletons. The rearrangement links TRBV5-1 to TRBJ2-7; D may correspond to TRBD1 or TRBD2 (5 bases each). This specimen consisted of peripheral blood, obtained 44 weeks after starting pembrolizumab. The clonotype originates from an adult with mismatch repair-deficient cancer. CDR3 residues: CASSWDGNYEQYF. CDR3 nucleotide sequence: TGCGCCAGCAGCTGGGACGGAAACTACGAGCAGTACTTC.